The present entry profiles one T cell receptor beta chain with its context. The data were obtained in a study of human T cells and chemical hapten exposure. Time point defined: patch test 1, 2 weeks after DPC sensitization. Described treatment: therapeutic diphenylcyclopropenone sensitization with weekly scalp DPC. The CDR3 sequence is 17 residues long. V lost 5 bases and J lost 0; bases outside the gene matches: 6. Looked up from germline, CDR1 is MDHEN and CDR2 is SYDVKM. TCRdb used MiXCR to reprocess the RACE reads, holding one entry per CDR3 protein. Counted here are about 74,000 distinct CDR3 sequences, around 30% occurring once; the ten biggest clones make up around 8.9%.

The chain couples TRBV28 to TRBJ2-6; TRBD1 matches at 8 bases. The TCR comes from a man between 40 and 49 years old with alopecia areata. Some clones in this sample may be carry-over from other donors' samples. The sample consisted of whole blood, taken in connection with sensitization to the hapten diphenylcyclopropenone (DPC). For the CDR3, the DNA is TGTGCCAGCAGTACCGGGACAGGTCTCTCTGGGGCCAACGTCCTGACTTTC. Protein product: CASSTGTGLSGANVLTF.